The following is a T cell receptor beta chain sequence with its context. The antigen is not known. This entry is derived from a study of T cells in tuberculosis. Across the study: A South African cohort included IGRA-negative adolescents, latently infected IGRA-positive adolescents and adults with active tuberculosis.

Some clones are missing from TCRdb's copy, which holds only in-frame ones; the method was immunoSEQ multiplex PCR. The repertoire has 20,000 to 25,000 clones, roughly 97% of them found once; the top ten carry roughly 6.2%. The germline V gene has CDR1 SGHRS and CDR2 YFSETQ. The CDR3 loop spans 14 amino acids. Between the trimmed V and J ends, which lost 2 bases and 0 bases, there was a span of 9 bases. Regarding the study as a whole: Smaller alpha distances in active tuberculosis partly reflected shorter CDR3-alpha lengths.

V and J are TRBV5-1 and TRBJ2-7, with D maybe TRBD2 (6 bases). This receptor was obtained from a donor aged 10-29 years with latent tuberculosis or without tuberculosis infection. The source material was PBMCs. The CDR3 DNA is TGCGCCAGCAGCTTAGTGGGACTCTCCTACGAGCAGTACTTC. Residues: CASSLVGLSYEQYF.